These 10 T cell receptor beta chains came from one sample sequenced in a study of CD8+ T cells in alopecia areata (dated by TCRdb to about 2018). The library came from the immunoSEQ multiplex PCR assay. For TCR sequencing, RNA was extracted from every sample and reverse transcribed into cDNA to serve as template. Held by TCRdb, this immuneACCESS table contains in-frame sequences only and omits some clones. Under half of the omission traces to an unresolved V gene where checked; the cause of the rest is unknown. The sample table shows 100,000 to 120,000 clones, and about 50% are seen once. Of the sample, 20% to 25% falls within the top ten clones. Specimen: NKG2D-low CD8+ T cells sorted from blood. The cell subset or site label, as the study defines it: sorted CD8+ NKG2D-low blood T cells. Receptors originate from a human donor with alopecia areata.

V gene TRBV15 combines with J gene TRBJ2-5; D gene ambiguous. The CDR3 is 15 residues long. V lost 1 base and J lost 2, with 11 bases in between. Germline V gene lookup returns CDR1 LNHNV and CDR2 YYDKDF (reference sequence). The CDR3 is CATSRVKSKQETQYF. The CDR3 nucleotides are TGTGCCACCAGCAGAGTTAAGAGCAAACAAGAGACCCAGTACTTC.

V and J are TRBV5-5 and TRBJ2-1, with D possibly TRBD1 on 5 matching bases. CDR1 and CDR2 (germline): SGHKS, YYEKEE (reference sequence). This CDR3 comprises 14 residues. V lost 0 bases and J 9 bases, leaving 13 bases between the germline ends. CDR3 sequence: CASSLVGASGEQFF. CDR3 in DNA: TGTGCCAGCAGCTTGGTTGGGGCCTCGGGTGAGCAGTTCTTC.

V gene TRBV6-4 combines with J gene TRBJ2-2; no reliable D call. CDR1 is MRHNA and CDR2 is SNTAGT in the germline V gene. The CDR3 length is 14 residues. V was cut by 4 bases and J by 4 bases, with 10 bases left in between. CDR3 amino acids: CASSVGASTGELFF. Written as DNA, the CDR3 is TGTGCCAGCAGTGTAGGAGCTAGCACCGGGGAGCTGTTTTTT.

This clone appeared a few times. The chain is built from TRBV7-9 and TRBJ2-7, with D unresolved. The germline CDR1 and CDR2 sequences are SEHNR and FQNEAQ (reference sequence). The CDR3 consists of 11 residues. Deletions cut 5 bases from V and 4 bases from J, with 6 bases between. The CDR3: CASSLNYEQYF. CDR3 coding DNA: TGTGCCAGCAGCCTTAATTACGAGCAGTACTTC.

The rearrangement uses TRBV28 and TRBJ2-3; a weak D match, TRBD2 (5 bases). Germline V gene data show CDR1 as MDHEN and CDR2 as SYDVKM. Trimming took off 4 bases at V and 6 bases at J, with 17 bases between the two ends. The CDR3 runs 15 residues. The CDR3 spells CASSWGGAAHDTQYF. CDR3 nucleotides: TGTGCCAGCAGTTGGGGTGGAGCGGCACACGATACGCAGTATTTT.

V gene TRBV29-1 combines with J gene TRBJ2-7; maybe TRBD1 (8 bases). The CDR3 extends over 13 amino acids. Trimming removed 2 bases from V and 7 bases from J, with 15 bases in between. Per germline, CDR1 SQVTM and CDR2 ANQGSEA. The CDR3 region is CSVERGDRREQYF. CDR3 DNA sequence: TGCAGCGTTGAACGGGGGGACAGGCGGGAGCAGTACTTC.

This clone showed up just a few times. The identical CDR3 is also encoded by other nucleotide sequences in the sample. V and J are TRBV20-1 and TRBJ2-1; TRBD1 or TRBD2 may be the D gene (5 bases each). Trimming left V 3 bases short and J 7 bases short, with 7 bases between. Germline CDR1 and CDR2: DFQATT and SNEGSKA (reference sequence). The CDR3 length is 11 residues. CDR3 coding DNA: TGCAGTGCTAGTGAGGGGAATGAGCAGTTCTTC. The encoded protein is CSASEGNEQFF.

This clone was seen a handful of times. CDR3 DNA: TGTGCCAGCAGTTCACGGGACAGGGGTTCCTACGAGCAGTACTTC. Its protein is CASSSRDRGSYEQYF. The rearrangement uses TRBV27 and TRBJ2-7, with 10 bases identical to TRBD1. The CDR3 consists of 15 residues. Per the germline V gene, CDR1 is MNHEY and CDR2 is SMNVEV (reference sequence). V shed 4 bases and J 1 base; nucleotides not matched to a gene: 4.

The chain carries TRBV27 and TRBJ2-1; 9 bases are a match to TRBD2. CDR1 and CDR2 from the germline V gene are MNHEY and SMNVEV (reference sequence). The CDR3 contains 16 residues. V shed 2 bases, J shed 4 bases, and the junction held 6 bases outside the gene matches. CDR3 sequence reads: CASSLPGLASYNEQFF. The CDR3 coding sequence is TGTGCCAGCAGTTTACCGGGACTAGCTAGTTACAATGAGCAGTTCTTC.

The V call is TRBV6-6, the J call TRBJ2-7, with D possibly being TRBD1 or TRBD2 (5 bases each). Trimming left V 8 bases short and J 2 bases short, with 13 bases between. Germline assignment: CDR1 MNHNY and CDR2 SVGAGI (reference sequence). This CDR3 contains 13 residues. CDR3 region: CASGVGAAYEQYF. The CDR3 DNA follows: TGTGCCAGCGGCGTCGGGGCAGCCTACGAGCAGTACTTC.